These 12 T cell receptor beta chains were sequenced from one sample in a study of T cells in Graves' hyperthyroidism and ophthalmopathy. The CDR3 regions of TCR beta were amplified from RNA transcripts. Primed by the HTBI set, a first-round RT-PCR was run on the TCR CDR3. MiXCR, applied by TCRdb to the multiplex PCR reads, yields one record per CDR3 protein. There are some 250,000 distinct CDR3 sequences in the sample; 13% to 15% occur only once, and 10% to 15% lies in the top ten. The source material was blood. The receptor set was obtained from a woman aged 40 to 50 with Graves' hyperthyroidism that later progressed to Graves' ophthalmopathy.

This clonotype has a count of ten or more. J is TRBJ2-4 and V is TRBV9; TRBD2 matches at 7 bases. V shed 4 bases and J 0 bases; nucleotides not matched to a gene: 13. Germline V lookup: CDR1 SGDLS, CDR2 YYNGEE. The CDR3 is made up of 18 amino acids. The CDR3 is CASSPEWREGLAKNIQYF. The DNA for the CDR3 is TGTGCCAGCAGCCCCGAATGGAGGGAGGGGCTAGCCAAAAACATTCAGTACTTC. The whole variable domain, remainder taken from reference TRBV9 and TRBJ2-4, is DSGVTQTPKHLITATGQRVTLRCSPRSGDLSVYWYQQSLDQGLQFLIQYYNGEERAKGNILERFSAQQFPDLHSELNLSSLELGDSALYFCASSPEWREGLAKNIQYFGAGTRLSVL.

The genes are TRBV2 and TRBJ1-5; D not resolved. V was trimmed by 8 bases and J by 3 bases, leaving 11 bases between them. This CDR3 region has 13 residues. Germline lookup yields CDR1 SNHLY and CDR2 FYNNEI. In DNA, the CDR3 is TGTGCCAGCGGTAAGGGATACAATCAGCCCCAGCATTTT. Translation: CASGKGYNQPQHF.

The table lists this clonotype with many counts. The J gene is TRBJ2-7, the V gene TRBV20-1; D is possibly TRBD1 or TRBD2 (5 bases each). Trimming removed 6 bases from V and 0 bases from J, with 18 bases in between. The CDR3 extends over 15 amino acids. Looked up from germline, CDR1 is DFQATT and CDR2 is SNEGSKA (reference sequence). CDR3 sequence: CSATEDGGGSYEQYF. CDR3 nucleotides: TGCAGTGCAACCGAAGACGGTGGGGGCTCCTACGAGCAGTACTTC.

This clonotype was observed many times. The J gene is TRBJ2-3, the V gene TRBV7-8; 7 nucleotides agree with TRBD2. Trimming cost V 4 bases and J 2 bases; bases outside gene matches: 3. In germline, CDR1 is SGHVS, CDR2 FQNEAQ. This CDR3 region has 14 residues. The CDR3 nucleotides read TGTGCCAGCAGCTCAGGGACTAACACAGATACGCAGTATTTT. Translating gives CASSSGTNTDTQYF.

Written as DNA, the CDR3 is TGTGCCAGTAGTATCGACAGGGTAGGCAATCAGCCCCAGCATTTT. Its translation is CASSIDRVGNQPQHF. This chain joins TRBV19 and TRBJ1-5, with 7 bases that match TRBD1. Trimming at V came to 3 bases and at J to 2 bases, leaving 4 bases not matched to a gene. The germline V gene encodes CDR1 LNHDA and CDR2 SQIVND (reference sequence). The CDR3 sequence is 15 residues long.

This clonotype was detected many times. The V and J genes are TRBV18 and TRBJ2-3; a weak D match, TRBD2 (6 bases). The CDR3 sequence is 18 residues long. Trimming took off 3 bases at V and 2 bases at J, with 21 bases between the two ends. In germline, CDR1 is KGHSH, CDR2 LQKENI. The CDR3 bases are TGTGCCAGCTCACCCCGACCGTCAGGCCTAGCGCTCACAGATACGCAGTATTTT. Protein product: CASSPRPSGLALTDTQYF.

This clonotype has a count of ten or more. The J gene is TRBJ2-3, the V gene TRBV6-1; D remains unclear. Trimming stripped 2 bases from V and 4 bases from J, with 13 bases between. There are 15 residues in the CDR3. Germline CDR1 reads MNHNS; CDR2 reads SASEGT. CDR3 sequence reads: CASSEFWARADTQYF. In DNA form, the CDR3 reads TGTGCCAGCAGTGAATTCTGGGCCCGGGCAGATACGCAGTATTTT.

The J gene is TRBJ2-7, the V gene TRBV7-2, with TRBD1 matching 9 bases. In germline, CDR1 is SGHTA, CDR2 FQGNSA. V trimming: 4 bases; J trimming: 3 bases; junction bases outside the gene matches: 16. The CDR3 loop spans 18 amino acids. CDR3 in amino acids: CASSSAGTGWGGDYEQYF. The CDR3 DNA reads TGTGCCAGCAGCTCCGCCGGGACAGGGTGGGGGGGTGACTACGAGCAGTACTTC.

The chain couples TRBV28 to TRBJ2-5; 12 bases line up with TRBD2. This CDR3 has 17 residues. Germline CDR1 is MDHEN and CDR2 is SYDVKM. Losses at the gene ends were 3 bases for V and 5 bases for J; bases not matched to a gene: 10. The DNA for the CDR3 is TGTGCCAGCAGTTTTTCTAGCGGGAGGGCCTCGATGGAGACCCAGTACTTC. Its protein is CASSFSSGRASMETQYF.

Only a few counts were recorded for this clonotype. Here the CDR3 reads CAWRDYRGRGETQYF. DNA for the CDR3: TGTGCCTGGAGGGATTACAGGGGCAGGGGAGAGACCCAGTACTTC. The chain couples TRBV30 to TRBJ2-5; 7 nucleotides match TRBD1. The CDR3 length is 15 residues. CDR1 is GTSNPN and CDR2 is SVGIG in the germline V gene (reference sequence). The trim removed 3 bases at V and 4 bases at J, leaving 11 bases unmatched. Together with reference TRBV30 and TRBJ2-5, the CDR3 gives the full variable domain: SQTIHQWPATLVQPVGSPLSLECTVEGTSNPNLYWYRQAAGRGLQLLFYSVGIGQISSEVPQNLSASRPQDRQFILSSKKLLLSDSGFYLCAWRDYRGRGETQYFGPGTRLLVL.

This clonotype was recorded at least ten times. The J gene is TRBJ2-1, the V gene TRBV11-2; TRBD2 agrees at 11 bases. V gave up 5 bases and J gave up 5 bases; unmatched junction bases: 14. The V gene's germline CDR1 is SGHAT and CDR2 FQNNGV. CDR3 length: 18 residues. CDR3 in amino acids: CASSPLKGPSGRHNEQFF. The CDR3 coding sequence is TGTGCCAGCAGCCCACTCAAGGGGCCTAGCGGGAGGCACAATGAGCAGTTCTTC.

This chain links TRBV28 with TRBJ2-5, with 10 bases identical to TRBD2. CDR3 length: 19 amino acids. J lost 4 bases, V lost 3 bases, and 17 bases had no gene match. Germline assignment: CDR1 MDHEN and CDR2 SYDVKM. CDR3 nucleotides: TGTGCCAGCAGTTTTTTCTCTTCAGGGGAACTAGCGGGACTAGAGACCCAGTACTTC. Translating gives CASSFFSSGELAGLETQYF.